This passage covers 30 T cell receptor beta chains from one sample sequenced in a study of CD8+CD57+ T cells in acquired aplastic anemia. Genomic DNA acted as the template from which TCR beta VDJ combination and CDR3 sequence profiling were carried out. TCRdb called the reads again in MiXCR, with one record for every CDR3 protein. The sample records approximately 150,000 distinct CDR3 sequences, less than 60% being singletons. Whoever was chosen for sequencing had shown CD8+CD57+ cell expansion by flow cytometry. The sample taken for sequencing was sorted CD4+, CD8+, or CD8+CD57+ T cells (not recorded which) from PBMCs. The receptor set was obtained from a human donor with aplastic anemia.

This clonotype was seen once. DNA for the CDR3: TGTGCCAGCACCCTGACAGGACGGAACACTGAAGCTTTCTTT. It yields the protein CASTLTGRNTEAFF. The chain joins TRBV7-9 to TRBJ1-1, with D maybe TRBD1 (6 bases). The V end was cut by 7 bases, the J end by 1 base, with 13 bases between. This CDR3 is built from 14 residues. Germline V gene lookup returns CDR1 SEHNR and CDR2 FQNEAQ (reference sequence).

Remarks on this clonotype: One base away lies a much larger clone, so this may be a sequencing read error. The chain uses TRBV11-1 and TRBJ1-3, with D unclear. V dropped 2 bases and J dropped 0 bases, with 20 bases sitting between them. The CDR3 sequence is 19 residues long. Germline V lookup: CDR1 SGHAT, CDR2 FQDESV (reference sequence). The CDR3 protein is CASSLRPSSGFFSGNTIYF. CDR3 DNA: TGTGCCAGCAGCTTACGACCCAGTTCAGGATTTTTCTCTGGAAACACCATATATTTT.

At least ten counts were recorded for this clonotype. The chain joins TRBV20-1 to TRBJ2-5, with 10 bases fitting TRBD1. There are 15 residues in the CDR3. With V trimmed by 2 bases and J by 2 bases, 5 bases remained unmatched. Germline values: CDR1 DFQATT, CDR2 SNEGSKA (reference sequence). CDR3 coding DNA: TGCAGTGCTAGACGGGACAGGGGTTATCAAGAGACCCAGTACTTC. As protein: CSARRDRGYQETQYF.

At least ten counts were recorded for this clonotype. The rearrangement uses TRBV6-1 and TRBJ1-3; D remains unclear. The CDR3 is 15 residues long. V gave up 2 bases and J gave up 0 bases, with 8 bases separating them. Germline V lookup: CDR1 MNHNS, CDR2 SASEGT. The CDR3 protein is CASSELGYSGNTIYF. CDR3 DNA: TGTGCCAGCAGTGAATTGGGGTACTCTGGAAACACCATATATTTT.

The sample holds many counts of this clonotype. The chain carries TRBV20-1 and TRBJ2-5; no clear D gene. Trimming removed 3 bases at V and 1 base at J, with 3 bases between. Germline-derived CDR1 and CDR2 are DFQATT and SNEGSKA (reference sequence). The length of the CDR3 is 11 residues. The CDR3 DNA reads TGCAGTGCTAGCCTCCAAGAGACCCAGTACTTC. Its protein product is CSASLQETQYF.

The CDR3 nucleotides are TGTGCCAGTAGTAAGACCAGGACAGCCGACGACACTGAAGCTTTCTTT. It specifies CASSKTRTADDTEAFF. The chain links TRBV19 to TRBJ1-1; D might be TRBD1 (6 bases). The CDR3 runs to 16 residues. V lost 4 bases and J lost 3, with 18 bases in between. Germline CDR1 and CDR2: LNHDA and SQIVND (reference sequence).

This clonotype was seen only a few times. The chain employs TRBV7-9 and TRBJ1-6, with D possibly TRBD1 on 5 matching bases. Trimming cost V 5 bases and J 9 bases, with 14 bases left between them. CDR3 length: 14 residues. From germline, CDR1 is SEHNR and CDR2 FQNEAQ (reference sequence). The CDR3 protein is CASSILEGRSPLHF. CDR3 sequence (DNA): TGTGCCAGCAGCATCCTAGAGGGGCGTTCACCCCTCCACTTT.

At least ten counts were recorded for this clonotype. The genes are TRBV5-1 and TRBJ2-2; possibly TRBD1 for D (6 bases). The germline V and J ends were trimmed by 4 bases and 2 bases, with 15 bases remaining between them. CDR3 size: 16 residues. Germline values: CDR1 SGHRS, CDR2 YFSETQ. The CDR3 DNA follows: TGCGCCAGCAGCGCGACTTGGACAGCAAACACCGGGGAGCTGTTTTTT. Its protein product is CASSATWTANTGELFF.

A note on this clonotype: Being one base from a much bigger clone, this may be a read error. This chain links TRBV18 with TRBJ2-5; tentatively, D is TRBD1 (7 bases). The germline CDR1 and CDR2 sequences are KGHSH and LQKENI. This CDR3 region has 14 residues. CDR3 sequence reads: CASAPRGTEETQYF. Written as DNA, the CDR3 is TGTGCCAGCGCACCACGGGGGACAGAAGAGACCCAGTACTTC.

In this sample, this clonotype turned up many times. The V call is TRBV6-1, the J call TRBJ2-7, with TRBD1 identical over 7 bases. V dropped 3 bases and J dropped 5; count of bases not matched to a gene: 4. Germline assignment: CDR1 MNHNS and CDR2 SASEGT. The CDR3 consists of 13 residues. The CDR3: CASSDRGYDEQYF. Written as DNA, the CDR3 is TGTGCCAGCAGTGACAGGGGGTACGACGAGCAGTACTTC.

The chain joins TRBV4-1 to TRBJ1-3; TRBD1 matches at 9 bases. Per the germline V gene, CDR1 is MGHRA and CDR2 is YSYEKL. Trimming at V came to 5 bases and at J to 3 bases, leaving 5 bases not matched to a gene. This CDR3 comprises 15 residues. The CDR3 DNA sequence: TGCGCCAGCAGCTCCGACAGGGGGGGTGGAAACACCATATATTTT. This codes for CASSSDRGGGNTIYF.

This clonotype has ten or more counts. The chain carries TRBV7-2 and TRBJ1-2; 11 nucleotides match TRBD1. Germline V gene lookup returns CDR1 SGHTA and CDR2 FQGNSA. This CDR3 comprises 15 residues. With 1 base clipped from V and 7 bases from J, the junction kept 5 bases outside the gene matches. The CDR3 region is CASSLVDRGQSGYTF. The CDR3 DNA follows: TGTGCCAGCAGCTTAGTGGACAGGGGGCAGAGTGGCTACACCTTC. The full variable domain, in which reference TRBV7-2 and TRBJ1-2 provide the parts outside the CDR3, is GAGVSQSPSNKVTEKGKDVELRCDPISGHTALYWYRQSLGQGLEFLIYFQGNSAPDKSGLPSDRFSAERTGGSVSTLTIQRTQQEDSAVYLCASSLVDRGQSGYTFGSGTRLTVV.

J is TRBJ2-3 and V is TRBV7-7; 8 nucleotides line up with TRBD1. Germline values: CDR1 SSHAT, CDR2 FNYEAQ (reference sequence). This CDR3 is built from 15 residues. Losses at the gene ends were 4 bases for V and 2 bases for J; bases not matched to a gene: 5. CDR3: CASSSGTGSTDTQYF. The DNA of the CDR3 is TGTGCCAGCAGCTCAGGGACAGGTTCCACAGATACGCAGTATTTT.

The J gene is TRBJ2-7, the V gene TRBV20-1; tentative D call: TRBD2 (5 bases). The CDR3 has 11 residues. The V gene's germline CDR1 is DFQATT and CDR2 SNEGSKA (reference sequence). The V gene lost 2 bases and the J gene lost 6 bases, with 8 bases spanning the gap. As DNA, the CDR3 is TGCAGTGCTAGAAGAGCGGTCGAGCAGTACTTC. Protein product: CSARRAVEQYF.

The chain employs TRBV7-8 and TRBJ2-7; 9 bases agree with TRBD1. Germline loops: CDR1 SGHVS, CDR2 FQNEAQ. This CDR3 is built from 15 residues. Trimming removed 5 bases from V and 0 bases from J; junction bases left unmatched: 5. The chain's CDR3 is CASSPMDRGSYEQYF. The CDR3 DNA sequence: TGTGCCAGCAGCCCGATGGACAGGGGCTCCTACGAGCAGTACTTC. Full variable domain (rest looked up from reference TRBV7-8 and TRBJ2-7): GAGVSQSPRYKVAKRGQDVALRCDPISGHVSLFWYQQALGQGPEFLTYFQNEAQLDKSGLPSDRFFAERPEGSVSTLKIQRTQQEDSAVYLCASSPMDRGSYEQYFGPGTRLTVT.

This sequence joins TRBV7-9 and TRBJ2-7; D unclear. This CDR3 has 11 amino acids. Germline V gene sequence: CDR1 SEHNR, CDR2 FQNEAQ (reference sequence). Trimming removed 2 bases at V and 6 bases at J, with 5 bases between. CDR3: CASSLRFEQYF. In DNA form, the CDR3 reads TGTGCCAGCAGCTTACGCTTCGAGCAGTACTTC.

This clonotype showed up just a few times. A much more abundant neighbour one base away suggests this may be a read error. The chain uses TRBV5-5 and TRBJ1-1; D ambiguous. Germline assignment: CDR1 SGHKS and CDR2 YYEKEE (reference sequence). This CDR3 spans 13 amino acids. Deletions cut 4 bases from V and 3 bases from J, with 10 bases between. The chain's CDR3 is CASSPTVDTEAFF. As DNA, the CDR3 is TGTGCCAGCAGCCCCACAGTAGACACTGAAGCTTTCTTT.

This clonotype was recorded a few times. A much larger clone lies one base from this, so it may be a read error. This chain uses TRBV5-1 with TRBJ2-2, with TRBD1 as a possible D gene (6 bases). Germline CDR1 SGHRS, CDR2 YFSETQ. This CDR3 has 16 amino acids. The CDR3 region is CASSGTGTSNAGELFF. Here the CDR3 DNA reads TGCGCCAGCAGCGGAACCGGGACATCGAACGCCGGGGAGCTGTTTTTT.

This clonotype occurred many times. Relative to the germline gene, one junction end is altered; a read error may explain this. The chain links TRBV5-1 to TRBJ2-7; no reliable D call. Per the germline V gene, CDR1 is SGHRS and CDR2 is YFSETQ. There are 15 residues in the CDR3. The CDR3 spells CASSLARHQSYEQYF. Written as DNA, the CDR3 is TGTGCCAGCAGCTTAGCCCGGCACCAATCCTACGAGCAGTACTTC.

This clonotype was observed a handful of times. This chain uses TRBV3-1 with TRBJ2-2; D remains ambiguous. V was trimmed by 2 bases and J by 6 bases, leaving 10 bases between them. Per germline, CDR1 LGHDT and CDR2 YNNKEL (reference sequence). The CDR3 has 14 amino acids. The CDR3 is CASSQPVGPGELFF. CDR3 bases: TGTGCCAGCAGCCAACCCGTTGGGCCCGGGGAGCTGTTTTTT.

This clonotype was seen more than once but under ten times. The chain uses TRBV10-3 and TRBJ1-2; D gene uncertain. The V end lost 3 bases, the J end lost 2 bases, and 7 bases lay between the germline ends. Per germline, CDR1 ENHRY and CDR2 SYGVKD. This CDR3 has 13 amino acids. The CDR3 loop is CAISDGLNYGYTF. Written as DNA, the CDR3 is TGTGCCATCAGTGATGGACTAAACTATGGCTACACCTTC.

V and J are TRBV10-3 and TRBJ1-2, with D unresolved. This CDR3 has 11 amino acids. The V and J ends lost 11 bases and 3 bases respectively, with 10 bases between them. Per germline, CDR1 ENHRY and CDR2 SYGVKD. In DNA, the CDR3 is TGTGCCTCCTCGCCGGACTATGGCTACACCTTC. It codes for CASSPDYGYTF.

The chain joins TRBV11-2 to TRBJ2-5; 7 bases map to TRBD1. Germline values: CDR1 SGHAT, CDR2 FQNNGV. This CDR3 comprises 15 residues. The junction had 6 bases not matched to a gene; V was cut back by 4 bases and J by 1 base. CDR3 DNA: TGTGCCAGCAGCTCATTCCGGGACAGCCAAGAGACCCAGTACTTC. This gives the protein CASSSFRDSQETQYF.

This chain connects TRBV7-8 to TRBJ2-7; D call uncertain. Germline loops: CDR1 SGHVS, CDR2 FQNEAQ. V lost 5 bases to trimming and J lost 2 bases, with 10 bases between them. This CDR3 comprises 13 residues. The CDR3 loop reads CASSPYGAYEQYF. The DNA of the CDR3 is TGTGCCAGCAGCCCCTACGGAGCCTACGAGCAGTACTTC. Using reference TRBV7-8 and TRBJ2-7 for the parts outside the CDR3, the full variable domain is GAGVSQSPRYKVAKRGQDVALRCDPISGHVSLFWYQQALGQGPEFLTYFQNEAQLDKSGLPSDRFFAERPEGSVSTLKIQRTQQEDSAVYLCASSPYGAYEQYFGPGTRLTVT.

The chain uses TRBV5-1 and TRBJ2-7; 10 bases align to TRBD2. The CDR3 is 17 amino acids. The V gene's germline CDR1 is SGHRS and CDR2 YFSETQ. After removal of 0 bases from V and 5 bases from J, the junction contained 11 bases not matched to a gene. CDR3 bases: TGCGCCAGCAGCTTGGGGTTAGCGGGGGGACTATCCCACGAGCAGTACTTC. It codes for CASSLGLAGGLSHEQYF. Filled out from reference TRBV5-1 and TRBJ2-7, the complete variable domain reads KAGVTQTPRYLIKTRGQQVTLSCSPISGHRSVSWYQQTPGQGLQFLFEYFSETQRNKGNFPGRFSGRQFSNSRSEMNVSTLELGDSALYLCASSLGLAGGLSHEQYFGPGTRLTVT.

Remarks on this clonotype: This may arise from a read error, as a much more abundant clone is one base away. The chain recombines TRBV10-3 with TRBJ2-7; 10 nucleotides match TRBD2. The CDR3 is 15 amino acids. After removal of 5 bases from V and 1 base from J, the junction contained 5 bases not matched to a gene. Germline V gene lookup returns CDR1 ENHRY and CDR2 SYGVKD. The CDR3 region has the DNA TGTGCCATCAGTAGCAGCGGGGGGGCATCCTACGAGCAGTACTTC. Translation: CAISSSGGASYEQYF.

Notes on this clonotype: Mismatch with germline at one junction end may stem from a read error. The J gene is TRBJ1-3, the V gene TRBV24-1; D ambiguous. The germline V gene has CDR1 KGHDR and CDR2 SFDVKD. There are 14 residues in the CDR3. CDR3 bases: TGTGCCACCAGTCCCCACAGTCCTGGAAGCACCATATACTTT. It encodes CATSPHSPGSTIYF.

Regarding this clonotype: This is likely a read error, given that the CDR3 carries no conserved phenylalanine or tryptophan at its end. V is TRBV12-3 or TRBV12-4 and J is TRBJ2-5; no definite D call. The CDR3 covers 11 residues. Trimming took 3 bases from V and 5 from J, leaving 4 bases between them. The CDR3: CASSLRETQYL. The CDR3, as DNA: TGTGCCAGCAGTTTGCGTGAGACCCAGTACCTC.

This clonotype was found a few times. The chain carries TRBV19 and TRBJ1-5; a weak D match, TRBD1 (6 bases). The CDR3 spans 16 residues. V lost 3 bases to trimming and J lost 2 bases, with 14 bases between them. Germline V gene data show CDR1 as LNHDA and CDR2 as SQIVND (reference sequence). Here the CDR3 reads CASSMGQYGGNQPQHF. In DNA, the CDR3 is TGTGCCAGTAGTATGGGACAATACGGCGGCAATCAGCCCCAGCATTTT.

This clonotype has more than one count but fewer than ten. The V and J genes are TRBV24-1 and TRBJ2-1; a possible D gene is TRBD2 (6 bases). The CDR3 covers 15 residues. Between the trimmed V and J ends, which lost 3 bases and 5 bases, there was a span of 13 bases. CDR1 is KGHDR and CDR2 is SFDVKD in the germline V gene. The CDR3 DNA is TGTGCCACCAGTGATCCGGGACTTACCCACAATGAGCAGTTCTTC. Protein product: CATSDPGLTHNEQFF.